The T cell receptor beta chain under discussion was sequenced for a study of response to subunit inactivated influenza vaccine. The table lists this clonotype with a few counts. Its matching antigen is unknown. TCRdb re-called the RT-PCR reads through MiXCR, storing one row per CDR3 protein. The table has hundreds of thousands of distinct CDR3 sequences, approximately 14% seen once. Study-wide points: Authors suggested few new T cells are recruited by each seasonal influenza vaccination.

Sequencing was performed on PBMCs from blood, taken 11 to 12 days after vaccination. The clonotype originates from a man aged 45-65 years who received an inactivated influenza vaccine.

The CDR3 DNA sequence: TGTGCCACCAGCAGAGATCGTATAGCGGGGACCAATCAGCCCCAGCATTTT. This gives the protein CATSRDRIAGTNQPQHF. This chain connects TRBV15 to TRBJ1-5, with D possibly TRBD1 on 5 matching bases. This CDR3 spans 17 amino acids. V gave up 0 bases and J gave up 3 bases, with 15 bases separating them. Germline V lookup: CDR1 LNHNV, CDR2 YYDKDF (reference sequence).